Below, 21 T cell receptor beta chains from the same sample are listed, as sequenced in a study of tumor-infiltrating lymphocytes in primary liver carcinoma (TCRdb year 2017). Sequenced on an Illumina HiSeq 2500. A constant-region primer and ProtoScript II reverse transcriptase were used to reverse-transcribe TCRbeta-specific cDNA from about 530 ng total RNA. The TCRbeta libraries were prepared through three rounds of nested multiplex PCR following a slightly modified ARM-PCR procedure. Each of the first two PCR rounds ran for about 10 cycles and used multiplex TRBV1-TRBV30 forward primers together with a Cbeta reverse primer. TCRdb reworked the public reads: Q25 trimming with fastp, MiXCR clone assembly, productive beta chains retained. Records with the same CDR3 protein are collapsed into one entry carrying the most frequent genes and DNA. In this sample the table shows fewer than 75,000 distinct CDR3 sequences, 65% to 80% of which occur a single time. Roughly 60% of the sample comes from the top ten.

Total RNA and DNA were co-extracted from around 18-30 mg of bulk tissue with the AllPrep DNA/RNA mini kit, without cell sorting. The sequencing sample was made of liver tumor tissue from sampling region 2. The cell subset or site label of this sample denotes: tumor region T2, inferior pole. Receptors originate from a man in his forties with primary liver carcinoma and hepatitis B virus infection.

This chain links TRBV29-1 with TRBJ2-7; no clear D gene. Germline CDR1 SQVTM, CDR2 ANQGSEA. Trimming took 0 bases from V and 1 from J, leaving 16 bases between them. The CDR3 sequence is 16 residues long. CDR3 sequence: CSVEDQEATPSYEQYF. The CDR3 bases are TGCAGCGTTGAAGATCAAGAGGCCACCCCTTCCTACGAGCAGTACTTC.

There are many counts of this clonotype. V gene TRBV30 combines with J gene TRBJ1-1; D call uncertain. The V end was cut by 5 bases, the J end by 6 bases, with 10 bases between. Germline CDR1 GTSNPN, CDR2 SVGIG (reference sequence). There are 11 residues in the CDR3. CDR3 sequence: CAWAKRAEAFF. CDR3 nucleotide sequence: TGTGCCTGGGCTAAAAGGGCTGAAGCTTTCTTT. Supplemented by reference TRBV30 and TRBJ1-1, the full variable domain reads SQTIHQWPATLVQPVGSPLSLECTVEGTSNPNLYWYRQAAGRGLQLLFYSVGIGQISSEVPQNLSASRPQDRQFILSSKKLLLSDSGFYLCAWAKRAEAFFGQGTRLTVV.

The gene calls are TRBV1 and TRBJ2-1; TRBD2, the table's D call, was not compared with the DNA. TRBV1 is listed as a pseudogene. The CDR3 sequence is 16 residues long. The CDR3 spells CTSSQDAKVAGYEQSF. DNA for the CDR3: TGCACCAGCAGCCAAGACGCTAAAGTAGCGGGATATGAGCAGTCCTTC.

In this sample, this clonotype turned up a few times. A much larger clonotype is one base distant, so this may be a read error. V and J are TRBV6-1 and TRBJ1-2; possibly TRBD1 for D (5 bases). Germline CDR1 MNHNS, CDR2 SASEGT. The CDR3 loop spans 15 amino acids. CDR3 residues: CVSSLTETTNYGYTF. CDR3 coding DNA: TGTGTCAGCAGCTTGACAGAGACAACTAACTATGGCTACACCTTC.

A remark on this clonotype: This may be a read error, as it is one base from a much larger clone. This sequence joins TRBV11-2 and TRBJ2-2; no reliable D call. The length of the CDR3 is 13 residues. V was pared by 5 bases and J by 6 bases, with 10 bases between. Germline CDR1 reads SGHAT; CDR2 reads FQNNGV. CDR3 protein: CASSQDVAGELFF. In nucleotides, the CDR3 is TGTGCCAGCAGCCAAGATGTGGCCGGGGAGCTGTTTTTT.

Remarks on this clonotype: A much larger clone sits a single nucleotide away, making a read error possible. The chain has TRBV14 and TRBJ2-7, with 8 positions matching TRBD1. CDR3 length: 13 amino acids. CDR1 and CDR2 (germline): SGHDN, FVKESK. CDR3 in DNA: TGTACCAGCAGCTCCCGGACAGGGTCCGAGCAGTACTTC. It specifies CTSSSRTGSEQYF.

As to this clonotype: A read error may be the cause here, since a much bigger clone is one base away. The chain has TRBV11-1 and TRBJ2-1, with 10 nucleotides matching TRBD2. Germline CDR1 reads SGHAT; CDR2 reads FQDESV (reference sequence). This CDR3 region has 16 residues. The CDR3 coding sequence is TGTGTCAGCAGCTTAGCGAAGCGGGGGGGCTACAATGAGCAGTTCTTC. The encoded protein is CVSSLAKRGGYNEQFF. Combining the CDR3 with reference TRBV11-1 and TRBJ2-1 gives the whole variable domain EAEVAQSPRYKITEKSQAVAFWCDPISGHATLYWYRQILGQGPELLVQFQDESVVDDSQLPKDRFSAERLKGVDSTLKIQPAELGDSAMYLCVSSLAKRGGYNEQFFGPGTRLTVL.

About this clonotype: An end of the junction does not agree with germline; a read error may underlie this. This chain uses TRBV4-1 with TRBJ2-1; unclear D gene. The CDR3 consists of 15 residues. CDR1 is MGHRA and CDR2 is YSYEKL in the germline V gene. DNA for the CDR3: TGCGCCAGCAGCCCGCTAGGTAAAAACAACAATGAGCGGTTCTTC. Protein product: CASSPLGKNNNERFF.

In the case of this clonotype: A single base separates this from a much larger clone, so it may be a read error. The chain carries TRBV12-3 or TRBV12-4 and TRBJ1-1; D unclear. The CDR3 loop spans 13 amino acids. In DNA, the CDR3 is TGTGCCAGCAGGATTCGAATTAACACTCAAGCTTTCTTT. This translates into CASRIRINTQAFF.

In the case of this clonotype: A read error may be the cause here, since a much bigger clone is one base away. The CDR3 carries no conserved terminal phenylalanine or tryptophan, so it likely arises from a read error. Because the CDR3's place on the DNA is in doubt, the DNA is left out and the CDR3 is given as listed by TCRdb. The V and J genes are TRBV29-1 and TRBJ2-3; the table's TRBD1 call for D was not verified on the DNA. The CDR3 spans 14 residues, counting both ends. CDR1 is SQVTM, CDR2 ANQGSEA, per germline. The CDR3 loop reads CNVSGTGASDTRYL.

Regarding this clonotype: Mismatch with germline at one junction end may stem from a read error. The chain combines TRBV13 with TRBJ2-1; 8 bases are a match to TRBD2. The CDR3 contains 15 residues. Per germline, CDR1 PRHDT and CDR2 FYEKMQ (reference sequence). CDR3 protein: CTSSLGLVGYNELFF. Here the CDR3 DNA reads TGTACCAGCAGCTTGGGACTAGTGGGATACAATGAGCTGTTCTTC.

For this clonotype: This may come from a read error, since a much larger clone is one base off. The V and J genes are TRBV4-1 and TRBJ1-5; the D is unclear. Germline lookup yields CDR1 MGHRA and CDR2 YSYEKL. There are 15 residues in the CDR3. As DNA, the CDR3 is TGCGCTAGCAGTCCCATAGATGGGAGCAATAAGCCCCAGCATTTT. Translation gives CASSPIDGSNKPQHF.

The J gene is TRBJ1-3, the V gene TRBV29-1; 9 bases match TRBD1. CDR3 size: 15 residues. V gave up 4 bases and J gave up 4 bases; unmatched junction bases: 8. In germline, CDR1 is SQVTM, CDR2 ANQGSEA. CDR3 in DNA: TGCAGCGTTGTGGGGTACAGGGGGCGAGGAAACACCATATATTTT. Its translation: CSVVGYRGRGNTIYF.

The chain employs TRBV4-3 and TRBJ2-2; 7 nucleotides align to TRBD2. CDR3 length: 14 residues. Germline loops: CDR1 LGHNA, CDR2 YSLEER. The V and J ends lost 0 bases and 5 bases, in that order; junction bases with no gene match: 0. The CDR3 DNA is TGCGCCAGCAGCCAAGAGGGGGGGACCGGGGAGCTGTTTTTT. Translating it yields CASSQEGGTGELFF.

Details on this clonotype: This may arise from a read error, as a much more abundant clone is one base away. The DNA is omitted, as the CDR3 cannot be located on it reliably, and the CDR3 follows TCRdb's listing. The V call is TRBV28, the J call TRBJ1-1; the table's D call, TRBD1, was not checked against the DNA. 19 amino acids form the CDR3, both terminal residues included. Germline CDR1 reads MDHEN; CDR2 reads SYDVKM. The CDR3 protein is CASSRKFGVGAGKNTETFF.

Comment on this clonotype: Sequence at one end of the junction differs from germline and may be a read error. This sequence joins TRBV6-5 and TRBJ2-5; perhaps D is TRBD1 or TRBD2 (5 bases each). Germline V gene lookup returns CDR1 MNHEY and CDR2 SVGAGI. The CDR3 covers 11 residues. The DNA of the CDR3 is TGTTCCAGCAGTATTGGTGGGACCCATTACTTC. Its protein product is CSSSIGGTHYF.

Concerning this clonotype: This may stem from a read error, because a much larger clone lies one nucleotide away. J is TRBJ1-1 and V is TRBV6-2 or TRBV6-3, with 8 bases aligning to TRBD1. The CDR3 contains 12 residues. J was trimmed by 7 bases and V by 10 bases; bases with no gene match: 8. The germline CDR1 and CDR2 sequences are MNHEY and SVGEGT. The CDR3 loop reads CANRGRGGEAFF. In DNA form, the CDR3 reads TGTGCCAACAGGGGGAGGGGGGGTGAAGCTTTCTTT.

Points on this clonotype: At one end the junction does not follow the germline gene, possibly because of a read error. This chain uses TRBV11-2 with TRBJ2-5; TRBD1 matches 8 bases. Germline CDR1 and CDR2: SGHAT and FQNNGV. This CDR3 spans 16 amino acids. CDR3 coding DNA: TGTGCCAACAGCTCAACAGCAGGGGGCTCGGGGGAGACCCAGTACTTT. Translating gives CANSSTAGGSGETQYF.

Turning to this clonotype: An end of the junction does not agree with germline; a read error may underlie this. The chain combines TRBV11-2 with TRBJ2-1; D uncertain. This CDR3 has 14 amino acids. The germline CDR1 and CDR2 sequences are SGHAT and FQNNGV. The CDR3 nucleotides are TGTGCCAACAGCATATACCGGCTAGTTAGTGAGCAGTCCTTC. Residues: CANSIYRLVSEQSF.

The CDR3 loop is CSVEKSQGGRDYGYTF. CDR3 nucleotides: TGCAGCGTTGAAAAAAGTCAGGGGGGCAGGGACTATGGCTACACCTTC. The V gene is TRBV29-1, the J gene TRBJ1-2; TRBD1 agrees at 7 bases. Germline CDR1 is SQVTM and CDR2 is ANQGSEA. The CDR3 has 16 amino acids. V shed 2 bases, J shed 3 bases, and the junction held 12 bases outside the gene matches.

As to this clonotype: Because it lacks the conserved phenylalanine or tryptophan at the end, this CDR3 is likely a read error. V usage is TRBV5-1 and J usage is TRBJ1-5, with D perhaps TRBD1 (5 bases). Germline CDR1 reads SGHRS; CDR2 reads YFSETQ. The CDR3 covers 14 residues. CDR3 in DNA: TGCAGCAGCAGCTTGTCAGGGAACAATCAGCCCCAGCATGTT. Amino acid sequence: CSSSLSGNNQPQHV.